The source of this T cell receptor (beta chain) is a study of neurological immune-mediated disorders. V trimming: 5 bases; J trimming: 6 bases; junction bases outside the gene matches: 20. The CDR3 length is 18 residues. The germline V gene encodes CDR1 DFQATT and CDR2 SNEGSKA (reference sequence). Healthy control participants comprised blood bank volunteers in Maryland, USA. In TCRdb, the 5' RACE reads were re-called with MiXCR into one record per CDR3 protein. The table lists tens of thousands of distinct CDR3 sequences, about 9.4% of them singletons, with under 2% in the top ten. This clonotype was recorded many times.

The chain couples TRBV20-1 to TRBJ1-4; TRBD1 matches at 8 bases. Sequenced: PBMCs. This TCR derives from a man between 40 and 49 years old in good health. The CDR3 spells CSAPGEQGEGYNDEKLFF. The DNA of the CDR3 is TGCAGTGCTCCAGGAGAACAGGGGGAGGGGTATAATGATGAAAAACTGTTTTTT.